This T cell receptor (beta chain) was captured by sequencing in a study of T cells in Graves' hyperthyroidism and ophthalmopathy. Researchers defined stable Graves' hyperthyroidism as no ophthalmopathy progression within 18 months. This clonotype was observed many times. Germline CDR1 is SGHRS and CDR2 is YFSETQ. This CDR3 comprises 16 residues. The junction had 8 bases not matched to a gene; V was cut back by 4 bases and J by 0 bases. Authors of the study amplified TCR beta CDR3 regions from RNA transcripts. First-round RT-PCR with HTBI primers amplified the TCR CDR3 region. Using its own MiXCR run on the multiplex PCR reads, TCRdb lists one record per CDR3 protein. The repertoire includes around 210,000 distinct CDR3 sequences, roughly a sixth of them detected once, and 40% to 65% sits in the top ten.

The V gene is TRBV5-1, the J gene TRBJ1-1, with 8 bases aligning to TRBD1. This clonotype was sampled from a woman aged 45-65 years with Graves' hyperthyroidism. What was sequenced was blood. The CDR3 is CASSLGSGGVNTEAFF. The DNA for the CDR3 is TGCGCCAGCAGCCTTGGGTCAGGGGGCGTGAACACTGAAGCTTTCTTT.